A single sample gave rise to the 21 T cell receptor beta chains below, sequenced in a study of blood T cell repertoires in COVID-19. The protocol was immunoSEQ multiplex PCR, while the TCRdb copy is restricted to in-frame clones and leaves out a portion. The table shows roughly 410,000 clones, with more than 75% occurring only once. The sequencing sample was made of peripheral blood. Receptors originate from a woman aged 55-70 years with COVID-19, enrolled during active disease.

The chain employs TRBV14 and TRBJ1-2; 7 bases are shared with TRBD1. Germline V gene data show CDR1 as SGHDN and CDR2 as FVKESK. The CDR3 runs 15 residues. V shed 3 bases, J shed 0 bases, and the junction held 4 bases outside the gene matches. The CDR3 spells CASSQGTVPNYGYTF. The CDR3 nucleotides are TGTGCCAGCAGCCAGGGGACAGTTCCTAACTATGGCTACACCTTC.

This rearrangement joins TRBV6-6 to TRBJ1-2; the match to TRBD1 covers 7 bases. CDR3 size: 14 residues. Per germline, CDR1 MNHNY and CDR2 SVGAGI (reference sequence). J lost 4 bases, V lost 5 bases, and 7 bases had no gene match. CDR3 bases: TGTGCCAGCAGTCGGGACAGAGTTATCTATGGCTACACCTTC. It specifies CASSRDRVIYGYTF.

The chain uses TRBV18 and TRBJ2-7; D possibly corresponds to TRBD1 (6 bases). This CDR3 spans 14 amino acids. CDR1 and CDR2 (germline): KGHSH, LQKENI. V lost 6 bases and J 0 bases, leaving 12 bases between the germline ends. CDR3 coding DNA: TGTGCCAGCTCGAACCGGGACACCTCCTACGAGCAGTACTTC. Encoded protein: CASSNRDTSYEQYF.

J is TRBJ2-1 and V is TRBV4-2; D call uncertain. CDR3 length: 16 residues. Germline values: CDR1 LGHNA, CDR2 YNFKEQ. V was cut by 1 base and J by 0 bases, with 10 bases left in between. Written as DNA, the CDR3 is TGTGCCAGCAGCCAAGTGGGCTCGAGCTCCTACAATGAGCAGTTCTTC. Encoded protein: CASSQVGSSSYNEQFF.

V is TRBV7-9 and J is TRBJ1-2; D remains unclear. Germline CDR1 is SEHNR and CDR2 is FQNEAQ (reference sequence). The CDR3 has 16 residues. The V gene lost 1 base and the J gene lost 6 bases, with 18 bases spanning the gap. CDR3 amino acids: CASSLELMATLDGYTF. The CDR3 coding sequence is TGTGCCAGCAGCTTAGAGCTTATGGCGACTCTAGATGGCTACACCTTC.

The gene calls are TRBV6-4 and TRBJ1-1; 9 bases line up with TRBD1. The CDR3 is 15 residues long. The ends lost 6 bases at V and 5 bases at J; junction bases unmatched: 10. The germline V gene encodes CDR1 MRHNA and CDR2 SNTAGT. CDR3 DNA sequence: TGTGCCAGCAGAGCTTGGACAGGGGAAAGGACTGAAGCTTTCTTT. As protein: CASRAWTGERTEAFF.

J is TRBJ2-5 and V is TRBV4-2; TRBD2 aligns across 12 bases. V gave up 3 bases and J gave up 2 bases; unmatched junction bases: 10. CDR3 length equals 18 residues. The V gene's germline CDR1 is LGHNA and CDR2 YNFKEQ. CDR3 residues: CASSQGASGGALQETQYF. In DNA form, the CDR3 reads TGTGCCAGCAGCCAGGGGGCTAGCGGGGGGGCATTGCAAGAGACCCAGTACTTC.

The CDR3 loop reads CASSNRDRHTQYF. The DNA of the CDR3 is TGTGCCAGCAGCAACCGGGACAGGCACACCCAGTACTTC. V and J are TRBV6-5 and TRBJ2-5; 8 nucleotides agree with TRBD1. With 6 bases clipped from V and 8 bases from J, the junction kept 8 bases outside the gene matches. CDR1 is MNHEY, CDR2 SVGAGI, per germline. The CDR3 extends over 13 amino acids.

The chain couples TRBV5-1 to TRBJ1-3, with 11 positions matching TRBD1. The CDR3 is made up of 19 amino acids. The germline CDR1 and CDR2 sequences are SGHRS and YFSETQ. V was clipped by 4 bases and J by 1 base; unmatched bases: 13. Here the CDR3 DNA reads TGCGCCAGCAGCCCCGGACAGGGGGCTGGTGCTGTATCTGGAAACACCATATATTTT. Translating gives CASSPGQGAGAVSGNTIYF.

The rearrangement uses TRBV6-1 and TRBJ1-2; tentatively, D is TRBD1 (5 bases). The CDR3 is made up of 14 amino acids. Looked up from germline, CDR1 is MNHNS and CDR2 is SASEGT. V dropped 3 bases and J dropped 6 bases, with 14 bases sitting between them. CDR3 in amino acids: CASSDAGIRDGYTF. The CDR3, as DNA: TGTGCCAGCAGTGATGCAGGGATTCGGGATGGCTACACCTTC.

This chain connects TRBV3-1 (or the pseudogene TRBV3-2) to TRBJ2-1; 14 bases map to TRBD2. Germline lookup yields CDR1 LGHDT and CDR2 YNNKEL (reference sequence). The trim removed 4 bases at V and 8 bases at J, leaving 19 bases unmatched. The CDR3 is 20 amino acids. The CDR3 coding sequence is TGTGCCAGCAGCCCACTAACGACTAGCGGGGGGGCGTTGGGTTCCGATGAGCAGTTCTTC. Its translation: CASSPLTTSGGALGSDEQFF.

This chain uses TRBV7-9 with TRBJ1-5; D unclear. The germline gives CDR1 SEHNR, CDR2 FQNEAQ (reference sequence). The CDR3 contains 16 residues. V lost 5 bases and J 2 bases, leaving 16 bases between the germline ends. This chain's CDR3 is CASSPPGLRGNQPQHF. Written as DNA, the CDR3 is TGTGCCAGCAGCCCGCCTGGGCTGAGGGGCAATCAGCCCCAGCATTTT. The full variable domain, rest sourced from reference TRBV7-9 and TRBJ1-5, is DTGVSQNPRHKITKRGQNVTFRCDPISEHNRLYWYRQTLGQGPEFLTYFQNEAQLEKSRLLSDRFSAERPKGSFSTLEIQRTEQGDSAMYLCASSPPGLRGNQPQHFGDGTRLSIL.

This clone was observed once. V usage is TRBV28 and J usage is TRBJ1-1, with D possibly being TRBD1 (6 bases). The V end was cut by 1 base, the J end by 5 bases, with 14 bases between. CDR1 and CDR2 (germline): MDHEN, SYDVKM. This CDR3 comprises 15 residues. CDR3 nucleotides: TGTGCCAGCAGTTTATCGCGCAGGGGAAGGACTGAAGCTTTCTTT. Its protein is CASSLSRRGRTEAFF.

The V and J genes are TRBV5-1 and TRBJ2-3, with D possibly TRBD2 on 7 matching bases. Between the trimmed V and J ends, which lost 5 bases and 0 bases, there was a span of 10 bases. There are 14 residues in the CDR3. Germline V CDR1 and CDR2: SGHRS, YFSETQ. The CDR3 DNA sequence: TGCGCCAGCAGGGCGGGGGCTAGCACAGATACGCAGTATTTT. It encodes CASRAGASTDTQYF. Filled out from reference TRBV5-1 and TRBJ2-3, the complete variable domain reads KAGVTQTPRYLIKTRGQQVTLSCSPISGHRSVSWYQQTPGQGLQFLFEYFSETQRNKGNFPGRFSGRQFSNSRSEMNVSTLELGDSALYLCASRAGASTDTQYFGPGTRLTVL.

The chain recombines TRBV12-3 or TRBV12-4 with TRBJ1-1; D not certain. Deletions cut 6 bases from V and 1 base from J, with 9 bases between. The CDR3 runs 13 residues. The CDR3 sequence: CASSGRGNTEAFF. The CDR3 DNA sequence: TGTGCCAGCAGCGGACGGGGGAACACTGAAGCTTTCTTT.

This clone came up a few times. The chain is built from TRBV9 and TRBJ2-2; D gene unclear. V was trimmed by 0 bases and J by 7 bases, leaving 10 bases between them. Per germline, CDR1 SGDLS and CDR2 YYNGEE. CDR3 size: 14 residues. This chain's CDR3 is CASSVEQMGGELFF. CDR3 nucleotides: TGTGCCAGCAGCGTAGAACAGATGGGCGGGGAGCTGTTTTTT.

With respect to this clone: The sample contains more than one DNA sequence encoding this CDR3. V is TRBV18 and J is TRBJ2-5, with D hard to call. The CDR3 runs 12 residues. With 3 bases removed from V and 4 bases from J, the gap between germline ends came to 6 bases. Germline loops: CDR1 KGHSH, CDR2 LQKENI. This chain's CDR3 is CASSPYGETQYF. CDR3 coding DNA: TGTGCCAGCTCACCTTACGGAGAGACCCAGTACTTC.

V usage is TRBV24-1 and J usage is TRBJ2-2, with 7 nucleotides matching TRBD1. Trimming removed 3 bases from V and 6 bases from J; junction bases left unmatched: 3. The CDR3 loop spans 14 amino acids. CDR1 is KGHDR, CDR2 SFDVKD, per germline. The CDR3 DNA follows: TGTGCCACCAGTGATCCGACAGGGCCCGGGGAGCTGTTTTTT. Translation: CATSDPTGPGELFF.

This chain uses TRBV6-5 with TRBJ1-6; TRBD1 agrees at 7 bases. The CDR3 is made up of 16 amino acids. Germline V gene sequence: CDR1 MNHEY, CDR2 SVGAGI. Germline trimming cut 1 base from V and 6 bases from J; bases unmatched to any gene: 6. CDR3 amino acids: CASSYFQQGGNSPLHF. DNA for the CDR3: TGTGCCAGCAGTTACTTCCAGCAGGGGGGTAATTCACCCCTCCACTTT.

The chain joins TRBV18 to TRBJ2-7, with TRBD1 matching over 9 bases. V lost 0 bases to trimming and J lost 6 bases; unmatched junction nucleotides: 9. The CDR3 sequence is 16 residues long. Germline CDR1 KGHSH, CDR2 LQKENI. CDR3 region: CASSPPPGQGRSEQYF. The CDR3 nucleotides are TGTGCCAGCTCACCACCGCCCGGACAGGGGAGGAGCGAGCAGTACTTC. The entire variable domain, with the rest obtained from reference TRBV18 and TRBJ2-7, is as follows: NAGVMQNPRHLVRRRGQEARLRCSPMKGHSHVYWYRQLPEEGLKFMVYLQKENIIDESGMPKERFSAEFPKEGPSILRIQQVVRGDSAAYFCASSPPPGQGRSEQYFGPGTRLTVT.

The rearrangement joins TRBV5-4 to TRBJ2-1; D unresolved. Germline CDR1 reads SGHNT; CDR2 reads YYREEE (reference sequence). V dropped 1 base and J dropped 7 bases, with 9 bases sitting between them. This CDR3 contains 13 residues. CDR3 coding DNA: TGTGCCAGCAGCTTGATGGCCACAAATGAGCAGTTCTTC. This gives the protein CASSLMATNEQFF. The full variable domain, with the rest looked up from reference TRBV5-4 and TRBJ2-1, is ETGVTQSPTHLIKTRGQQVTLRCSSQSGHNTVSWYQQALGQGPQFIFQYYREEENGRGNFPPRFSGLQFPNYSSELNVNALELDDSALYLCASSLMATNEQFFGPGTRLTVL.